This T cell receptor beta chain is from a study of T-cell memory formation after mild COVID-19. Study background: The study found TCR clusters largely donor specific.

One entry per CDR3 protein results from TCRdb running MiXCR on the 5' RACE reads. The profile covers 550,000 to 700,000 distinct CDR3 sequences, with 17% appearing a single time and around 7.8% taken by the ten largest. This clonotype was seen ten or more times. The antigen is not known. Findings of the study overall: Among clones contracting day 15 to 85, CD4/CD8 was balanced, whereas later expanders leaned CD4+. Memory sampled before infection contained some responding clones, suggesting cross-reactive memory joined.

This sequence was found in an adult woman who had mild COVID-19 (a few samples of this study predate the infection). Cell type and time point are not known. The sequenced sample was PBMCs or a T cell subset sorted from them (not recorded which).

The CDR3 DNA follows: TGTGCCACCAGTCCCTCAGGGGGGGGCTACGAGCAGTACTTC. Translating it yields CATSPSGGGYEQYF. The chain joins TRBV24-1 to TRBJ2-7; D might be TRBD1 or TRBD2, each matching 7 bases. Per germline, CDR1 KGHDR and CDR2 SFDVKD. The CDR3 runs 14 residues. The germline V and J ends were trimmed by 6 bases and 3 bases, with 14 bases remaining between them.